Below are 20 T cell receptor beta chains sequenced from a single sample in a study of T cell changes during pregnancy in multiple sclerosis. Repertoires were generated with immunoSEQ multiplex PCR, while TCRdb's copy carries only in-frame clones and drops some. The data show roughly 48,000 clones, with roughly 92% seen just once and roughly 0.99% held by the top ten. The sequencing used CD4+ T cells from peripheral blood mononuclear cells, collected in the second trimester of pregnancy. All receptors come from a female donor in good health, enrolled as a control in a pregnancy study.

The chain combines TRBV28 with TRBJ1-4; 7 positions agree with TRBD1. Unmatched junction bases numbered 6, after V lost 0 bases and J lost 5 bases. This CDR3 contains 16 residues. Germline V gene lookup returns CDR1 MDHEN and CDR2 SYDVKM. The CDR3 region is CASSLWKAGGNEKLFF. In DNA, the CDR3 is TGTGCCAGCAGTTTATGGAAGGCAGGGGGGAATGAAAAACTGTTTTTT.

Written as DNA, the CDR3 is TGTGCCAGCAGCTCGGGGACTAGCGGGAGAGAGGAGCTGTTTTTT. This encodes CASSSGTSGREELFF. This rearrangement joins TRBV5-4 to TRBJ2-2; TRBD2 matches at 14 bases. J lost 10 bases, V lost 3 bases, and 5 bases had no gene match. The length of the CDR3 is 15 residues. CDR1 is SGHNT, CDR2 YYREEE, per germline (reference sequence).

The chain couples TRBV28 to TRBJ1-6; tentative D call: TRBD1 (6 bases). CDR1 and CDR2 from the germline V gene are MDHEN and SYDVKM. V lost 6 bases to trimming and J lost 7 bases, with 13 bases between them. CDR3 length: 14 amino acids. CDR3 nucleotides: TGTGCCAGCAGACCTACAGGGTGGAATTCACCCCTCCACTTT. Its protein is CASRPTGWNSPLHF.

The rearrangement links TRBV7-9 to TRBJ2-7; a weak D match, TRBD1 (6 bases). The germline CDR1 and CDR2 sequences are SEHNR and FQNEAQ (reference sequence). The CDR3 consists of 13 residues. V lost 4 bases, J lost 2 bases, and 9 bases lay in between. The CDR3 DNA reads as TGTGCCAGCAGCTCCGGACAGACCTACGAGCAGTACTTC. Translation gives CASSSGQTYEQYF.

The chain has TRBV5-6 and TRBJ2-7, with 7 bases fitting TRBD1. Looked up from germline, CDR1 is SGHDT and CDR2 is YYEEEE. J was trimmed by 1 base and V by 0 bases; bases with no gene match: 4. This CDR3 contains 15 residues. CDR3 protein: CASSLDRGRSYEQYF. The CDR3 coding sequence is TGTGCCAGCAGCTTGGATAGGGGGCGATCCTACGAGCAGTACTTC.

The rearrangement uses TRBV10-3 and TRBJ2-7; tentative D call: TRBD2 (6 bases). Germline values: CDR1 ENHRY, CDR2 SYGVKD. Trimming removed 1 base from V and 2 bases from J, with 15 bases in between. CDR3 length: 16 amino acids. As DNA, the CDR3 is TGTGCCATCAGTGAGTTAGGAGGGCAGGCCCCCTACGAGCAGTACTTC. The encoded protein is CAISELGGQAPYEQYF.

This chain links TRBV5-6 with TRBJ2-7, with 10 bases that match TRBD1. The V gene's germline CDR1 is SGHDT and CDR2 YYEEEE. V shed 4 bases, J shed 3 bases, and the junction held 4 bases outside the gene matches. The CDR3 is made up of 14 amino acids. This CDR3 is CASSIGQGGYEQYF. The CDR3 bases are TGTGCCAGCAGCATAGGACAGGGGGGCTACGAGCAGTACTTC.

CDR3 DNA: TGTGCCAGCAGTGCTACAGTTGGAAACACCATATATTTT. This codes for CASSATVGNTIYF. This sequence joins TRBV25-1 and TRBJ1-3; D is ambiguous. Germline CDR1 reads MGHDK; CDR2 reads SYGVNS. V shed 4 bases and J shed 3 bases, with 7 bases lying between them. This CDR3 has 13 residues. The complete variable domain, with remaining parts taken from reference TRBV25-1 and TRBJ1-3, reads EADIYQTPRYLVIGTGKKITLECSQTMGHDKMYWYQQDPGMELHLIHYSYGVNSTEKGDLSSESTVSRIRTEHFPLTLESARPSHTSQYLCASSATVGNTIYFGEGSWLTVV.

The rearrangement joins TRBV7-9 to TRBJ2-5, with D uncertain. This CDR3 has 14 amino acids. From germline, CDR1 is SEHNR and CDR2 FQNEAQ (reference sequence). The V and J ends lost 5 bases and 2 bases respectively, with 12 bases between them. The CDR3: CASSPPAGQETQYF. CDR3 nucleotide sequence: TGTGCCAGCAGCCCCCCGGCAGGTCAAGAGACCCAGTACTTC.

A few counts support this clone. This chain connects TRBV6-5 to TRBJ1-2, with D possibly matching TRBD1 (6 bases). V lost 5 bases and J lost 4, with 14 bases in between. Germline loops: CDR1 MNHEY, CDR2 SVGAGI. CDR3 length: 14 residues. This chain's CDR3 is CASSRTGKAYGYTF. CDR3 coding DNA: TGTGCCAGCAGTCGCACAGGGAAGGCCTATGGCTACACCTTC.

The chain carries TRBV5-1 and TRBJ2-3; a possible D gene is TRBD2 (6 bases). Germline CDR1 SGHRS, CDR2 YFSETQ. Trimming left V 5 bases short and J 0 bases short, with 10 bases between. The CDR3 contains 14 residues. Here the CDR3 reads CASRPGLSTDTQYF. In DNA, the CDR3 is TGCGCCAGCAGGCCGGGACTTAGCACAGATACGCAGTATTTT.

The CDR3 nucleotides are TGTGCCAGCGGGCAGTGGACTAGCGGGAGAGTGGGAGGGGCCAACGTCCTGACTTTC. It codes for CASGQWTSGRVGGANVLTF. The genes are TRBV2 and TRBJ2-6, with 13 bases matching TRBD2. The ends lost 8 bases at V and 4 bases at J; junction bases unmatched: 14. Germline assignment: CDR1 SNHLY and CDR2 FYNNEI. The CDR3 runs to 19 residues.

The J gene is TRBJ2-3, the V gene TRBV19, with TRBD2 matching 11 bases. The germline gives CDR1 LNHDA, CDR2 SQIVND (reference sequence). CDR3 length: 15 residues. The J segment lost 4 bases and the V segment lost 5 bases, leaving 5 bases of the junction unmatched. The CDR3 region is CASSGSGRAADTQYF. The CDR3 DNA reads as TGTGCCAGTAGTGGTAGCGGGAGGGCCGCAGATACGCAGTATTTT.

The rearrangement links TRBV18 to TRBJ2-1; maybe TRBD2 (6 bases). The CDR3 consists of 16 residues. In germline, CDR1 is KGHSH, CDR2 LQKENI. The V and J ends lost 0 bases and 6 bases respectively, with 15 bases between them. The chain's CDR3 is CASSPPREGEVNEQFF. CDR3 nucleotides: TGTGCCAGCTCACCACCGAGGGAAGGGGAGGTCAATGAGCAGTTCTTC.

V is TRBV29-1 and J is TRBJ2-4; possible D gene TRBD1, 6 bases. Trimming left V 4 bases short and J 6 bases short, with 7 bases between. CDR3 length: 11 residues. Germline CDR1 reads SQVTM; CDR2 reads ANQGSEA. In DNA, the CDR3 is TGCAGCGTTGGACAGGCAAACATTCAGTACTTC. Its translation is CSVGQANIQYF.

The chain combines TRBV7-2 with TRBJ2-5, with D maybe TRBD2 (5 bases). V lost 1 base and J 2 bases, leaving 11 bases between the germline ends. Germline V lookup: CDR1 SGHTA, CDR2 FQGNSA. The CDR3 covers 15 residues. CDR3 in DNA: TGTGCCAGCAGCTTAGGGCTTGAGCGGCAAGAGACCCAGTACTTC. Its translation is CASSLGLERQETQYF.

The chain employs TRBV28 and TRBJ2-7; D uncertain. V lost 6 bases, J lost 7 bases, and 7 bases lay in between. CDR1 and CDR2 from the germline V gene are MDHEN and SYDVKM. The CDR3 totals 10 residues. CDR3 bases: TGTGCCAGCAGCACCCAGGAGCAGTACTTC. Translating gives CASSTQEQYF.

The chain has TRBV27 and TRBJ2-1; perhaps TRBD2 as D (5 bases). Trimming took off 5 bases at V and 4 bases at J, with 15 bases between the two ends. This CDR3 contains 15 residues. Germline V gene sequence: CDR1 MNHEY, CDR2 SMNVEV (reference sequence). The CDR3 DNA is TGTGCCAGCAGTCCAAGAGGGTCCCCATACAATGAGCAGTTCTTC. It is translated as CASSPRGSPYNEQFF.

This clone was recorded only once. The V gene is TRBV9, the J gene TRBJ2-6, with D tentatively TRBD1 (5 bases). Trimming cost V 0 bases and J 1 base, with 17 bases left between them. Germline values: CDR1 SGDLS, CDR2 YYNGEE. There are 19 residues in the CDR3. This CDR3 reads CASSVEMGRAPSGANVLTF. CDR3 coding DNA: TGTGCCAGCAGCGTAGAGATGGGCAGGGCCCCATCTGGGGCCAACGTCCTGACTTTC.

This clone was observed a few times. V and J are TRBV2 and TRBJ2-2; 9 bases map to TRBD2. V lost 5 bases to trimming and J lost 0 bases; unmatched junction nucleotides: 4. CDR3 size: 16 residues. From germline, CDR1 is SNHLY and CDR2 FYNNEI. CDR3 sequence: CASSLAGLSNTGELFF. Here the CDR3 DNA reads TGTGCCAGCAGTCTAGCGGGACTTTCGAACACCGGGGAGCTGTTTTTT.